Shown below are 16 T cell receptor beta chains from a single sample sequenced in a study of multiple sclerosis patients with progressive multifocal leukoencephalopathy. Clones were sequenced by immunoSEQ multiplex PCR, and TCRdb holds only the in-frame ones, with some missing. The sample contains under 30,000 clones, roughly 91% of which appear only once. Sample time point: 6 months of natalizumab therapy. The sequencing here drew on PBMCs, taken from a patient treated with natalizumab. Receptors were obtained from a human donor with multiple sclerosis.

Only one count was recorded for this clone. The genes are TRBV4-2 and TRBJ1-6; maybe TRBD1 (6 bases). V gave up 0 bases and J gave up 6 bases, with 18 bases separating them. The CDR3 spans 18 residues. Germline V CDR1 and CDR2: LGHNA, YNFKEQ. CDR3 sequence reads: CASSQEGGLGLINSPLHF. The CDR3 DNA reads TGTGCCAGCAGCCAAGAGGGGGGCTTGGGGCTGATTAATTCACCCCTCCACTTT.

The CDR3 DNA reads as TGTGCCAGCAGTCAGGGGGTAGCGGGAGTTTACGAGCAGTACTTC. Translation: CASSQGVAGVYEQYF. The chain has TRBV27 and TRBJ2-7; 9 bases map to TRBD2. Germline CDR1 is MNHEY and CDR2 is SMNVEV (reference sequence). This CDR3 is 15 amino acids long. The J segment lost 4 bases and the V segment lost 5 bases, leaving 9 bases of the junction unmatched.

The chain links TRBV5-6 to TRBJ2-5; 8 bases match TRBD1. The J call may be mistaken, given a closer DNA end match to TRBJ2-7. CDR3 length equals 14 residues. Germline V CDR1 and CDR2: SGHDT, YYEEEE. CDR3 in amino acids: CASRETGALYEQYF. The CDR3 DNA follows: TGTGCCAGCAGAGAGACAGGGGCTCTCTACGAGCAGTACTTC.

Comments on this clone: Relative to the germline gene, one junction end is altered; a read error may explain this. The chain is built from TRBV28 and TRBJ2-1; 8 bases agree with TRBD2. The V gene's germline CDR1 is MDHEN and CDR2 SYDVKM. The CDR3 has 16 residues. The CDR3 here is CASSPPGGRFSQGQLF. The CDR3 bases are TGTGCCAGCAGTCCCCCGGGCGGGAGGTTCTCACAAGGGCAGCTCTTC.

The V call is TRBV15, the J call TRBJ2-1; 13 nucleotides agree with TRBD2. The CDR3 is 18 amino acids. CDR1 and CDR2 from the germline V gene are LNHNV and YYDKDF (reference sequence). V trimming: 0 bases; J trimming: 8 bases; junction bases outside the gene matches: 10. The CDR3 DNA reads TGTGCCACCAGCAGAGATGTGGGACTAGCGGGATGGGGCGATGAGCAGTTCTTC. Its translation is CATSRDVGLAGWGDEQFF.

The CDR3 is CARTIGTGGPAKGYEQYF. CDR3 DNA: TGTGCCAGGACGATAGGGACAGGGGGCCCTGCCAAGGGGTACGAGCAGTACTTC. The chain has TRBV19 and TRBJ2-7; 12 nucleotides agree with TRBD1. The germline gives CDR1 LNHDA, CDR2 SQIVND (reference sequence). The J segment lost 4 bases and the V segment lost 9 bases, leaving 19 bases of the junction unmatched. CDR3 length: 18 residues.

Remarks on this clone: Germline and junction disagree at one end, which may indicate a read error. The chain links TRBV29-1 to TRBJ1-2; 8 positions agree with TRBD1. This CDR3 has 14 residues. CDR1 SQVTM and CDR2 ANQGSEA come from the germline V gene. The CDR3 DNA reads TGCAGCGCATCGGACAGGGTAGGCGGCTATGGCTTCACCTTC. Residues: CSASDRVGGYGFTF.

The chain employs TRBV28 and TRBJ1-2, with D perhaps TRBD1 (5 bases). CDR1 MDHEN and CDR2 SYDVKM come from the germline V gene. The CDR3 has 15 residues. V lost 6 bases, J lost 10 bases, and 24 bases lay in between. CDR3 bases: TGTGCCAGCAGCCCAAGGCCGGGCGGGGGACTCAACTACACCTTC. Translation: CASSPRPGGGLNYTF.

CDR3 region: CASSHQLGETRDTQYF. Here the CDR3 DNA reads TGCGCCAGCAGCCACCAATTAGGGGAAACACGAGATACGCAGTATTTT. The chain is built from TRBV4-1 and TRBJ2-3; D may be TRBD1 (5 bases). V dropped 3 bases and J dropped 5 bases, with 18 bases sitting between them. The CDR3 length is 16 residues. Germline V gene sequence: CDR1 MGHRA, CDR2 YSYEKL.

Comment on this clone: One end of the junction varies from germline; a read error may be responsible. The chain carries TRBV5-4 and TRBJ1-1, with 8 bases identical to TRBD1. The CDR3 is made up of 12 amino acids. Germline V gene data show CDR1 as SGHNT and CDR2 as YYREEE (reference sequence). CDR3 sequence: CSIRGQGTEAFF. CDR3 nucleotide sequence: TGCTCCATCAGGGGGCAGGGCACTGAAGCTTTCTTT. Based on the CDR3 plus reference TRBV5-4 and TRBJ1-1, the full variable domain is ETGVTQSPTHLIKTRGQQVTLRCSSQSGHNTVSWYQQALGQGPQFIFQYYREEENGRGNFPPRFSGLQFPNYSSELNVNALELDDSALYLCSIRGQGTEAFFGQGTRLTVV.

This rearrangement joins TRBV19 to TRBJ2-2; possibly TRBD1 for D (5 bases). CDR1 and CDR2 (germline): LNHDA, SQIVND (reference sequence). The V end was cut by 3 bases, the J end by 0 bases, with 23 bases between. The CDR3 runs 20 residues. CDR3 DNA sequence: TGTGCCAGTAGTATCCCTCCCCACTCTGACAGATCAACGAACACCGGGGAGCTGTTTTTT. Residues: CASSIPPHSDRSTNTGELFF.

The genes are TRBV27 and TRBJ1-4; 7 nucleotides agree with TRBD1. V trimming: 6 bases; J trimming: 2 bases; junction bases outside the gene matches: 6. Germline V gene sequence: CDR1 MNHEY, CDR2 SMNVEV (reference sequence). The CDR3 sequence is 15 residues long. Here the CDR3 reads CASREGAGTNEKLFF. Written as DNA, the CDR3 is TGTGCCAGCAGGGAGGGGGCGGGCACTAATGAAAAACTGTTTTTT.

The rearrangement uses TRBV13 and TRBJ2-1; D not certain. Trimming cost V 5 bases and J 0 bases, with 5 bases left between them. The CDR3 runs to 13 residues. Germline assignment: CDR1 PRHDT and CDR2 FYEKMQ (reference sequence). The CDR3 protein is CASSVNSYNEQFF. CDR3 bases: TGTGCCAGCAGCGTCAACTCCTACAATGAGCAGTTCTTC.

V gene TRBV7-7 combines with J gene TRBJ2-1; possibly TRBD2 for D (5 bases). Germline CDR1 and CDR2: SSHAT and FNYEAQ (reference sequence). V lost 6 bases and J 2 bases, leaving 8 bases between the germline ends. This CDR3 is 13 amino acids long. This chain's CDR3 is CASSSGTYNEQFF. The CDR3 DNA follows: TGTGCCAGCAGTTCGGGAACCTACAATGAGCAGTTCTTC.

The V call is TRBV7-8, the J call TRBJ1-4; D unclear. CDR3 length: 13 residues. Germline V CDR1 and CDR2: SGHVS, FQNEAQ. Trimming took 5 bases from V and 5 from J, leaving 9 bases between them. CDR3 sequence: CASSLGTNEKLFF. The CDR3 DNA is TGTGCCAGCAGCCTCGGAACGAATGAAAAACTGTTTTTT.

As DNA, the CDR3 is TGTGCCAGTAGTCCGGGACCAAAAAACTACGAGCAGTACTTC. Its protein product is CASSPGPKNYEQYF. V is TRBV19 and J is TRBJ2-7, with D tentatively TRBD1 or TRBD2 (5 bases each). The CDR3 totals 14 residues. V lost 5 bases, J lost 3 bases, and 14 bases lay in between. Per the germline V gene, CDR1 is LNHDA and CDR2 is SQIVND (reference sequence). The full variable domain, rest sourced from reference TRBV19 and TRBJ2-7, is DGGITQSPKYLFRKEGQNVTLSCEQNLNHDAMYWYRQDPGQGLRLIYYSQIVNDFQKGDIAEGYSVSREKKESFPLTVTSAQKNPTAFYLCASSPGPKNYEQYFGPGTRLTVT.